This T cell receptor (beta chain) originates from a study of blood T cell repertoires in COVID-19. As for the study in general: There were acute and convalescent COVID-19 samples, and they came from the United States, Italy and Spain.

This CDR3 is 14 amino acids long. The germline V gene has CDR1 MDHEN and CDR2 SYDVKM. The ends were cut back, 5 bases at V and 6 bases at J, with 13 bases in the middle. Data came from immunoSEQ multiplex PCR; TCRdb stores just in-frame clones and leaves some out. The sample contains 95,000 to 150,000 clones, over 65% of which appear only once. Sequenced sample: peripheral blood. This TCR derives from a human donor with acute or convalescent COVID-19. The donor label of this sample is uncertain. J is TRBJ2-2 and V is TRBV28, with a tentative D call TRBD2 (5 bases). The CDR3 DNA reads TGTGCCAGCAGTATCCCAAAGGGAGCCGGGGAGCTGTTTTTT. It translates to CASSIPKGAGELFF.